This T cell receptor (beta chain) was documented in a study of human CD8 memory T cell subsets. The authors made TCR beta libraries using UMI-labeled 5' RACE. TCRdb re-called the 5' RACE reads and catalogs CDR3 proteins one per entry, DNA excluded. The repertoire shows some 6,900 distinct CDR3 sequences; the top ten hold around 23%. Broader study findings: The stem-like memory T cell repertoire shared very little with the precursor exhausted T cell repertoire.

This CDR3 has 13 amino acids. Germline lookup yields CDR1 MNHEY and CDR2 SMNVEV (reference sequence). TPEX cells were exhausted-like CCR7+ PD-1+ TIGIT+ early memory CD8+ T cells. Buffy coats of healthy donors yielded the PBMC. The source of the RNA was duplicate vials containing roughly 160,000 sorted CD8+ T cells for each subset. Notes on this clonotype: Its specificity is not known.

This TCR was sampled from a human donor in good health. The chain combines TRBV27 with TRBJ2-7; without DNA, the TCRdb call of TRBD1 cannot be checked. Sequencing was carried out using CD8+ T cells from PBMCs. CDR3 residues: CASSPFLGGEQYF.